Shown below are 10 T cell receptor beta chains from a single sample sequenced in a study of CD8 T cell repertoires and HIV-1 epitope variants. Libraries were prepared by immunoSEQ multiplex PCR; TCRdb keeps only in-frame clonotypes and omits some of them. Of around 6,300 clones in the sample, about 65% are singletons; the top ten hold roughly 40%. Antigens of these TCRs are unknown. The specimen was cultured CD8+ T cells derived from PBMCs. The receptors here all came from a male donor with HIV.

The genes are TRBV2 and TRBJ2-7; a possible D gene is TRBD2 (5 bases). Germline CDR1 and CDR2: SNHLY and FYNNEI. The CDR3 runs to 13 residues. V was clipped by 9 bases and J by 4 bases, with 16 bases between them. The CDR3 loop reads CASRESSFYEQYF. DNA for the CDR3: TGTGCCAGTCGGGAATCCTCCTTTTACGAGCAGTACTTC.

Written as DNA, the CDR3 is TGCGCCAGCAGCCAATACCCGGGGTACGAGCAGTACTTC. It translates to CASSQYPGYEQYF. The chain employs TRBV4-3 and TRBJ2-7, with D possibly matching TRBD2 (5 bases). The CDR3 spans 13 residues. The germline V gene encodes CDR1 LGHNA and CDR2 YSLEER. V gave up 2 bases and J gave up 4 bases, with 9 bases separating them.

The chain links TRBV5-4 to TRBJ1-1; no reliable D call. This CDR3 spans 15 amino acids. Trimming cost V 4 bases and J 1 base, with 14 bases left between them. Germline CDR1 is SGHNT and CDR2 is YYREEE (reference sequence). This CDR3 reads CASSQSGGGNTEAFF. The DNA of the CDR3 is TGTGCCAGCAGCCAATCGGGTGGAGGGAACACTGAAGCTTTCTTT.

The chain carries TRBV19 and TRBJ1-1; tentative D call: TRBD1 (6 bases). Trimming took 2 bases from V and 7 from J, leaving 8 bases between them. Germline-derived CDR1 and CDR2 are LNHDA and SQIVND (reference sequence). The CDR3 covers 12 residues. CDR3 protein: CASSIQGLEAFF. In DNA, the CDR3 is TGTGCCAGTAGTATACAGGGGCTTGAAGCTTTCTTT.

CDR3 sequence: CATSRDLEDLYGYTF. The CDR3 bases are TGTGCCACCAGCAGAGATTTGGAGGACCTCTATGGCTACACCTTC. The chain is built from TRBV15 and TRBJ1-2, with D uncertain. V shed 0 bases and J shed 4 bases, with 12 bases lying between them. Germline CDR1 is LNHNV and CDR2 is YYDKDF (reference sequence). The CDR3 is 15 amino acids.

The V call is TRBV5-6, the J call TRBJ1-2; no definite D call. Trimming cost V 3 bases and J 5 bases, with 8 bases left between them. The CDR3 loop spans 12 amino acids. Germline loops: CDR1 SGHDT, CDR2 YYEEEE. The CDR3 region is CASSSSLYGYTF. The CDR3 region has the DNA TGTGCCAGCAGCTCGAGCTTATATGGCTACACCTTC.

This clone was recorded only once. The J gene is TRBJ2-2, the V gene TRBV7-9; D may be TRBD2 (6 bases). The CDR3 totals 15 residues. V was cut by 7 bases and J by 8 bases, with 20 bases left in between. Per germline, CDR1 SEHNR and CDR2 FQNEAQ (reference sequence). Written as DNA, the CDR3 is TGTGCCAGCATAGGGATAGCGGCGAGGTCTGGGGAGCTGTTTTTT. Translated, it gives CASIGIAARSGELFF.

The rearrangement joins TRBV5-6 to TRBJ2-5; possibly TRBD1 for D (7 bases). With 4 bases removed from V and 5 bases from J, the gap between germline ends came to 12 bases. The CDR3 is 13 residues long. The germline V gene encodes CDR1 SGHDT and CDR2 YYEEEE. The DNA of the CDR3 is TGTGCCAGCAGCCCAGGGGGGTACGAGACCCAGTACTTC. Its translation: CASSPGGYETQYF. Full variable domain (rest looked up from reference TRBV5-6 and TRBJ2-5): DAGVTQSPTHLIKTRGQQVTLRCSPKSGHDTVSWYQQALGQGPQFIFQYYEEEERQRGNFPDRFSGHQFPNYSSELNVNALLLGDSALYLCASSPGGYETQYFGPGTRLLVL.

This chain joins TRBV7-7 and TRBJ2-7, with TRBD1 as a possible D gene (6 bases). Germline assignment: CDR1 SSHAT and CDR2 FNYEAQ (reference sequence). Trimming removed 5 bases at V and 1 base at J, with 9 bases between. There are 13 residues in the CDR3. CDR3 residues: CASSPDSSYEQYF. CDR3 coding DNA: TGTGCCAGCAGCCCGGACAGTTCCTACGAGCAGTACTTC. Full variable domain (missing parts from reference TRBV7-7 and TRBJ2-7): GAGVSQSPRYKVTKRGQDVTLRCDPISSHATLYWYQQALGQGPEFLTYFNYEAQPDKSGLPSDRFSAERPEGSISTLTIQRTEQRDSAMYRCASSPDSSYEQYFGPGTRLTVT.

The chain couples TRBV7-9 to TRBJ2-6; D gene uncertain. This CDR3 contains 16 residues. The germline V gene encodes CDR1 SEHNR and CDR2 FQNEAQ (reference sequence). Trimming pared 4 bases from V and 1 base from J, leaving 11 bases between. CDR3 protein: CASSSLIGSGANVLTF. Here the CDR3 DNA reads TGTGCCAGCAGCTCACTCATAGGGTCTGGGGCCAACGTCCTGACTTTC. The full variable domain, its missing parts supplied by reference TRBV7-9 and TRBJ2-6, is DTGVSQNPRHKITKRGQNVTFRCDPISEHNRLYWYRQTLGQGPEFLTYFQNEAQLEKSRLLSDRFSAERPKGSFSTLEIQRTEQGDSAMYLCASSSLIGSGANVLTFGAGSRLTVL.